This T cell receptor beta chain was identified in a study of cytomegalovirus exposure and HLA in healthy donors. Overall study results and limits: Most TCR sequences were rare, but some public TCRs occurred in many donors. A link between a missense DCLRE1C variant and TCR beta V- and J-gene trimming emerged from a later analysis. Previously analyzed data showed that most TCR beta V segments were productive at a frequency of about 87% or about 30%.

PCR amplification relied on 60 Vbeta primers (plus 13 Jbeta primers). Repertoires were generated with immunoSEQ multiplex PCR, while TCRdb's copy carries only in-frame clones and drops some. The sample gives about 210,000 clones, around 79% of which show up once; approximately 0.4% is in the top ten. CDR3 length equals 15 residues. V shed 5 bases and J shed 7 bases, with 17 bases lying between them. Germline CDR1 is LNHDA and CDR2 is SQIVND (reference sequence). This clone appeared a single time. Its antigen is undetermined. Each donor was nominally healthy when sampled (though unrecorded immune exposures were likely).

The specimen was PBMCs. The chain joins TRBV19 to TRBJ1-4; D is possibly TRBD1 (5 bases). The sequence was collected from a male donor in good health and CMV-seropositive. The CDR3 nucleotides read TGTGCCAGTAGTTTCGAACAGGTCCGGGTTGAAAAACTGTTTTTT. As protein: CASSFEQVRVEKLFF.